This T cell receptor beta chain was captured in a study of chemoradiotherapy in HPV16-positive cancers (dated by TCRdb to the early 2020s). Background for the entire study: Functional T-cell assays on cells from a couple of HPV16-positive patients defined candidate HPV-specific T-cell clones and common TCR motifs. The candidate HPV-specific TCRs and motifs were then tracked in TCR repertoires from roughly 86 patients with HPV-related cancers. The study set out to ask whether T-cell immunity against the HPV oncoproteins E6 and E7 changes over the course of chemoradiotherapy and whether that immunity affects survival. The paper's findings and limits, for the study overall: Only a couple of HPV16-positive patients were used to derive the functional definition of HPV-specific T cells, and the survival association was reported for HPV16-positive patients. Expansion of candidate HPV-specific clones and E7-related TCR motifs was observed in the tumor microenvironment during treatment, whereas no such expansion was observed for non-HPV-specific T cells. In HPV16-positive patients, expansion of HPV-responsive T cells during chemoradiotherapy was associated with improved recurrence-free survival.

The germline V gene provides CDR1 SNHLY and CDR2 FYNNEI. Reading from cysteine to phenylalanine, the CDR3 counts 15 amino acids. The only DNA kept is the CDR3, 45 bases in frame from the first base. Trimming accounts for 6 bases at V and 9 bases at J, while the number of junction bases matched to no gene is 11. Repertoires were sampled repeatedly over the course of chemoradiotherapy, so clonal expansion could be followed in the tumor microenvironment. Regarding this clone: Its antigen remains unidentified. No much larger clonotype is one base removed from it; base qualities were not supplied.

The library was prepared using the immunoSEQ multiplex PCR assay. TCRdb mirrors the immuneACCESS table, restricted to in-frame sequences. Some clones are absent from its copies; in checked studies, under half trace to an unresolved V gene, and the reason for the others is unknown. The sample table shows 23,000 or so clones, and roughly 90% are seen once. Jointly, the top ten make up 4.5% of the sample. Here the sequenced sample was blood, taken from a patient who underwent chemoradiotherapy. The V and J segments used are TRBV2 and TRBJ1-6, with 7 bases in between that match TRBD1. The sequence was collected from a human donor with HPV-associated anogenital cancer. The CDR3 loop reads CASRIEPGQISPLHF. The nucleotide sequence is TGTGCCAGCAGGATTGAACCGGGACAGATTTCACCCCTCCACTTT. The variable domain in full, with residues beyond the CDR3 obtained from the reference TRBV2 and TRBJ1-6 genes, is EPEVTQTPSHQVTQMGQEVILRCVPISNHLYFYWYRQILGQKVEFLVSFYNNEISEKSEIFDDQFSVERPDGSNFTLKIRSTKLEDSAMYFCASRIEPGQISPLHFGNGTRLTVT.